The 31 T cell receptor beta chains listed next were all sequenced from one sample in a study of shared clonotypes between healthy human individuals. The data were produced by immunoSEQ multiplex PCR, yet TCRdb's version contains in-frame clones alone and is incomplete. The sample holds hundreds of thousands of clones, about two thirds seen once. Sequenced sample: memory CD4+ T cells sorted from blood. Subset described: CD45RA-negative fraction. The receptors here all came from a woman under 40 in good health.

The chain combines TRBV7-9 with TRBJ1-1, with D maybe TRBD1 (5 bases). The CDR3 length is 13 residues. The V gene lost 3 bases and the J gene lost 1 base, with 6 bases spanning the gap. From germline, CDR1 is SEHNR and CDR2 FQNEAQ (reference sequence). The CDR3 region is CASSLDKNTEAFF. CDR3 sequence (DNA): TGTGCCAGCAGCTTGGACAAGAACACTGAAGCTTTCTTT.

The J gene is TRBJ2-2, the V gene TRBV19; 10 nucleotides line up with TRBD2. The CDR3 contains 15 residues. The J segment lost 6 bases and the V segment lost 8 bases, leaving 9 bases of the junction unmatched. From germline, CDR1 is LNHDA and CDR2 SQIVND (reference sequence). CDR3 sequence (DNA): TGTGCCAGTGGTAGAACTAGCGGGACCCCCGGGGAGCTGTTTTTT. Its protein product is CASGRTSGTPGELFF.

In the case of this clone: One junction end does not reproduce the germline sequence, and a read error may be involved. The rearrangement links TRBV5-1 to TRBJ2-7; 12 nucleotides agree with TRBD2. CDR1 and CDR2 from the germline V gene are SGHRS and YFSETQ. CDR3 size: 15 residues. The chain's CDR3 is CASRLGLAGGYEQYF. CDR3 DNA sequence: TGCGCCAGCAGATTGGGACTAGCGGGCGGGTACGAGCAGTACTTC. Filled out from reference TRBV5-1 and TRBJ2-7, the complete variable domain reads KAGVTQTPRYLIKTRGQQVTLSCSPISGHRSVSWYQQTPGQGLQFLFEYFSETQRNKGNFPGRFSGRQFSNSRSEMNVSTLELGDSALYLCASRLGLAGGYEQYFGPGTRLTVT.

The rearrangement joins TRBV11-2 to TRBJ2-3; tentative D call: TRBD2 (6 bases). Germline lookup yields CDR1 SGHAT and CDR2 FQNNGV. V was clipped by 1 base and J by 3 bases, with 8 bases between them. The CDR3 has 14 amino acids. CDR3 bases: TGTGCCAGCAGCTTAGGCGGGACTACAGATACGCAGTATTTT. This sequence encodes CASSLGGTTDTQYF.

The chain has TRBV15 and TRBJ2-1, with 10 bases identical to TRBD2. The CDR3 runs 17 residues. J lost 6 bases, V lost 1 base, and 9 bases had no gene match. Germline V CDR1 and CDR2: LNHNV, YYDKDF (reference sequence). The CDR3 is CATSRALTSGISNEQFF. The CDR3 DNA follows: TGTGCCACCAGCAGAGCCCTTACTAGCGGGATTAGCAATGAGCAGTTCTTC.

The gene calls are TRBV5-6 and TRBJ2-6; D might be TRBD2 (6 bases). The CDR3 runs 18 residues. Trimming removed 0 bases from V and 0 bases from J, with 13 bases in between. Germline lookup yields CDR1 SGHDT and CDR2 YYEEEE. CDR3 loop: CASSLVGSGGSGANVLTF. The DNA of the CDR3 is TGTGCCAGCAGCTTGGTTGGTTCCGGGGGCTCTGGGGCCAACGTCCTGACTTTC.

The J gene is TRBJ1-5, the V gene TRBV6-6; 10 nucleotides match TRBD1. From germline, CDR1 is MNHNY and CDR2 SVGAGI (reference sequence). With V trimmed by 6 bases and J by 4 bases, 6 bases remained unmatched. This CDR3 contains 15 residues. CDR3 in amino acids: CASRDRDRGNQPQHF. As DNA, the CDR3 is TGTGCCAGCAGGGACCGGGACAGGGGTAATCAGCCCCAGCATTTT.

The chain carries TRBV28 and TRBJ2-6; TRBD1 is a possible D gene (6 bases). CDR1 MDHEN and CDR2 SYDVKM come from the germline V gene. Trimming took 5 bases from V and 4 from J, leaving 15 bases between them. The CDR3 is 16 residues long. The CDR3 reads CASSGSTGTGANVLTF. The DNA of the CDR3 is TGTGCCAGCAGTGGAAGTACAGGGACAGGGGCCAACGTCCTGACTTTC.

This chain uses TRBV28 with TRBJ2-7, with D perhaps assigned TRBD1 or TRBD2 (5 bases each). Trimming pared 5 bases from V and 7 bases from J, leaving 18 bases between. Germline CDR1 is MDHEN and CDR2 is SYDVKM. The CDR3 consists of 14 residues. CDR3 in amino acids: CASSITEGPREQYF. Written as DNA, the CDR3 is TGTGCCAGCAGTATAACAGAGGGACCGCGAGAGCAGTACTTC.

The chain recombines TRBV18 with TRBJ2-3; the D is unclear. The CDR3 loop spans 15 amino acids. The germline gives CDR1 KGHSH, CDR2 LQKENI. Trimming removed 3 bases from V and 0 bases from J, with 10 bases in between. CDR3 nucleotide sequence: TGTGCCAGCTCACCCGGCGCGAGGAGCACAGATACGCAGTATTTT. Its translation is CASSPGARSTDTQYF. The full variable domain, its missing parts supplied by reference TRBV18 and TRBJ2-3, is NAGVMQNPRHLVRRRGQEARLRCSPMKGHSHVYWYRQLPEEGLKFMVYLQKENIIDESGMPKERFSAEFPKEGPSILRIQQVVRGDSAAYFCASSPGARSTDTQYFGPGTRLTVL.

This clone was observed many times. The chain uses TRBV19 and TRBJ1-4; no clear D gene. The germline gives CDR1 LNHDA, CDR2 SQIVND (reference sequence). The V end was cut by 11 bases, the J end by 1 base, with 11 bases between. The length of the CDR3 is 13 residues. CDR3 loop: CASSPVTNEKLFF. In DNA, the CDR3 is TGTGCCTCCAGTCCGGTAACTAATGAAAAACTGTTTTTT.

V usage is TRBV6-1 and J usage is TRBJ2-1, with D unresolved. V was pared by 4 bases and J by 7 bases, with 17 bases between. Germline CDR1 MNHNS, CDR2 SASEGT. This CDR3 contains 15 residues. CDR3 in amino acids: CASSAMASPLNEQFF. The CDR3, as DNA: TGTGCCAGCAGTGCGATGGCGTCCCCACTAAATGAGCAGTTCTTC.

The chain joins TRBV2 to TRBJ2-7, with unresolved D. V was trimmed by 6 bases and J by 2 bases, leaving 5 bases between them. The CDR3 length is 11 residues. Germline values: CDR1 SNHLY, CDR2 FYNNEI. The CDR3, as DNA: TGTGCCAGCAGCATCACCTACGAGCAGTACTTC. Residues: CASSITYEQYF.

The chain links TRBV28 to TRBJ2-3; D unresolved. V lost 6 bases to trimming and J lost 2 bases, with 12 bases between them. Per germline, CDR1 MDHEN and CDR2 SYDVKM. This CDR3 contains 14 residues. CDR3 residues: CASSSGPITDTQYF. CDR3 sequence (DNA): TGTGCCAGCAGCTCAGGACCCATCACAGATACGCAGTATTTT.

The chain has TRBV7-9 and TRBJ1-4; 10 nucleotides agree with TRBD1. Trimming removed 3 bases from V and 8 bases from J; junction bases left unmatched: 9. Germline V gene data show CDR1 as SEHNR and CDR2 as FQNEAQ (reference sequence). This CDR3 has 16 residues. The DNA for the CDR3 is TGTGCCAGCAGCTTTCGGTCGGGACAGGGGAACGAAAAACTGTTTTTT. Encoded protein: CASSFRSGQGNEKLFF.

V gene TRBV18 combines with J gene TRBJ2-7, with D perhaps assigned TRBD1 or TRBD2 (5 bases each). CDR1 is KGHSH, CDR2 LQKENI, per germline. The V and J ends lost 6 bases and 0 bases respectively, with 12 bases between them. The CDR3 covers 14 residues. CDR3 protein: CASSRDLDSYEQYF. The CDR3 DNA reads TGTGCCAGCTCCCGGGACCTCGACTCCTACGAGCAGTACTTC.

CDR3 protein: CSVDSPGQENTEAFF. CDR3 sequence (DNA): TGCAGCGTTGATAGTCCCGGACAGGAGAACACTGAAGCTTTCTTT. The J gene is TRBJ1-1, the V gene TRBV29-1, with 7 nucleotides matching TRBD1. V dropped 3 bases and J dropped 1; count of bases not matched to a gene: 8. The CDR3 covers 15 residues. The germline V gene encodes CDR1 SQVTM and CDR2 ANQGSEA. Using reference TRBV29-1 and TRBJ1-1 for the parts outside the CDR3, the full variable domain is SAVISQKPSRDICQRGTSLTIQCQVDSQVTMMFWYRQQPGQSLTLIATANQGSEATYESGFVIDKFPISRPNLTFSTLTVSNMSPEDSSIYLCSVDSPGQENTEAFFGQGTRLTVV.

This clone occurred once. The chain couples TRBV19 to TRBJ2-6, with 8 bases identical to TRBD1. The CDR3 sequence is 18 residues long. Trimming at V came to 4 bases and at J to 0 bases, leaving 8 bases not matched to a gene. CDR1 is LNHDA and CDR2 is SQIVND in the germline V gene (reference sequence). This CDR3 reads CASSKGPGQASGANVLTF. For the CDR3, the DNA is TGTGCCAGTAGTAAGGGCCCGGGACAGGCCTCTGGGGCCAACGTCCTGACTTTC.

V is TRBV4-1 and J is TRBJ1-1; 7 bases are a match to TRBD1. Germline CDR1 is MGHRA and CDR2 is YSYEKL. This CDR3 has 15 amino acids. The junction had 13 bases not matched to a gene; V was cut back by 5 bases and J by 7 bases. CDR3 sequence reads: CASSSRPTGYDEAFF. CDR3 sequence (DNA): TGCGCCAGCAGCTCCCGCCCGACAGGGTATGATGAAGCTTTCTTT.

The chain has TRBV18 and TRBJ1-5; D may be TRBD1 (5 bases). Germline V gene sequence: CDR1 KGHSH, CDR2 LQKENI. CDR3 length equals 14 residues. Between the trimmed V and J ends, which lost 4 bases and 7 bases, there was a span of 14 bases. CDR3 loop: CASSHGVQAQPQHF. CDR3 coding DNA: TGTGCCAGCTCACACGGAGTACAGGCCCAGCCCCAGCATTTT. The variable domain in full, completed from reference TRBV18 and TRBJ1-5, reads NAGVMQNPRHLVRRRGQEARLRCSPMKGHSHVYWYRQLPEEGLKFMVYLQKENIIDESGMPKERFSAEFPKEGPSILRIQQVVRGDSAAYFCASSHGVQAQPQHFGDGTRLSIL.

The rearrangement joins TRBV9 to TRBJ1-3; the D is unclear. Germline CDR1 SGDLS, CDR2 YYNGEE. This CDR3 region has 15 residues. The V gene lost 2 bases and the J gene lost 4 bases, with 13 bases spanning the gap. In nucleotides, the CDR3 is TGTGCCAGCAGCGTCATCGGAGATCAAGGAAACACCATATATTTT. It is translated as CASSVIGDQGNTIYF.

About this clone itself: Other nucleotide sequences in the sample specify the same CDR3. This chain joins TRBV5-4 and TRBJ2-2; the D is unclear. In germline, CDR1 is SGHNT, CDR2 YYREEE (reference sequence). With 0 bases removed from V and 0 bases from J, the gap between germline ends came to 6 bases. This CDR3 comprises 15 residues. The CDR3: CASSLVQSNTGELFF. CDR3 bases: TGTGCCAGCAGCTTGGTTCAATCGAACACCGGGGAGCTGTTTTTT.

A note on this clone: Other DNA sequences in the sample encode the same CDR3. The genes are TRBV2 and TRBJ1-5; the match to TRBD1 covers 7 bases. This CDR3 has 15 residues. Trimming cost V 6 bases and J 3 bases; bases outside gene matches: 8. CDR1 is SNHLY and CDR2 is FYNNEI in the germline V gene. The DNA for the CDR3 is TGTGCCAGCAGCGAGGGGACAGCATCCAATCAGCCCCAGCATTTT. This encodes CASSEGTASNQPQHF.

This chain joins TRBV7-9 and TRBJ1-4; no clear D gene. The V gene lost 6 bases and the J gene lost 8 bases, with 13 bases spanning the gap. The CDR3 runs 13 residues. Germline CDR1 is SEHNR and CDR2 is FQNEAQ (reference sequence). The CDR3 reads CASSPDLWEKLFF. The DNA of the CDR3 is TGTGCCAGCAGTCCGGACCTCTGGGAAAAACTGTTTTTT.

About this clone itself: This sample includes further DNA sequences coding for the same CDR3. The V gene is TRBV19, the J gene TRBJ2-3; 12 bases line up with TRBD2. CDR3 size: 17 residues. V lost 4 bases to trimming and J lost 0 bases; unmatched junction nucleotides: 5. The germline V gene has CDR1 LNHDA and CDR2 SQIVND (reference sequence). As DNA, the CDR3 is TGTGCCAGTAGTACCCGACTAGCGGGAGCGAGCACAGATACGCAGTATTTT. Translating it yields CASSTRLAGASTDTQYF.

The chain has TRBV7-7 and TRBJ2-5; the match to TRBD1 covers 9 bases. The length of the CDR3 is 16 residues. Per germline, CDR1 SSHAT and CDR2 FNYEAQ (reference sequence). V trimming: 4 bases; J trimming: 0 bases; junction bases outside the gene matches: 6. The CDR3 is CASSSGGQGNQETQYF. CDR3 coding DNA: TGTGCCAGCAGCTCAGGGGGACAGGGAAACCAAGAGACCCAGTACTTC.

The chain uses TRBV11-2 and TRBJ2-1; tentatively, D is TRBD1 (6 bases). The CDR3 totals 14 residues. Germline lookup yields CDR1 SGHAT and CDR2 FQNNGV. Trimming took off 4 bases at V and 4 bases at J, with 11 bases between the two ends. CDR3 nucleotide sequence: TGTGCCAGCAGCTCCAGGACAGTTTACAATGAGCAGTTCTTC. Protein sequence: CASSSRTVYNEQFF.

This clone appeared many times. V usage is TRBV4-1 and J usage is TRBJ2-5; tentatively, D is TRBD2 (5 bases). Germline CDR1 is MGHRA and CDR2 is YSYEKL. This CDR3 is 15 amino acids long. Between the trimmed V and J ends, which lost 0 bases and 7 bases, there was a span of 15 bases. The CDR3 DNA is TGCGCCAGCAGCCAAGACGCCCGGGATGCGGGGACCCAGTACTTC. This sequence encodes CASSQDARDAGTQYF.

The rearrangement uses TRBV6-6 and TRBJ1-4, with TRBD1 as a possible D gene (5 bases). This CDR3 comprises 13 residues. Trimming stripped 7 bases from V and 8 bases from J, with 14 bases between. Germline V gene lookup returns CDR1 MNHNY and CDR2 SVGAGI (reference sequence). The CDR3 sequence is CASTRGFKEKLFF. CDR3 DNA: TGTGCCAGCACACGGGGGTTTAAGGAAAAACTGTTTTTT.

The CDR3 DNA sequence: TGTGCCAGCAGGGGGCGGGAGGTTAGGCACTCCCGGCCATTTCGATTGACTGGGGAGCAGTTCTTC. It translates to CASRGREVRHSRPFRLTGEQFF. The chain recombines TRBV21-1 with TRBJ2-1; TRBD2 is the table's D call and was not checked against the DNA. TRBV21-1 is flagged as a pseudogene. The CDR3 contains 22 residues.

This clone came up once. The rearrangement uses TRBV15 and TRBJ2-7; unclear D gene. This CDR3 has 15 amino acids. V gave up 3 bases and J gave up 7 bases, with 19 bases separating them. Germline V gene lookup returns CDR1 LNHNV and CDR2 YYDKDF (reference sequence). The CDR3: CATSSSTFLSSEQYF. The DNA of the CDR3 is TGTGCCACCAGCAGTAGTACCTTTCTATCTAGTGAGCAGTACTTC.